Described below is a single T cell receptor beta chain sequence and its context. Its specificity is not known. Germline-derived CDR1 and CDR2 are LGHDT and YNNKEL (reference sequence). The germline V and J ends were trimmed by 1 base and 8 bases, with 5 bases remaining between them. The CDR3 totals 12 residues. RNA was extracted with the RNeasy kit, and a quantity of about 0.45 to 1 ug was reverse transcribed using random hexamers. Multiplex PCR with immunoSEQ amplified the TCR beta CDR3 across 54 Vbeta and 13 Jbeta. TCRdb re-analysed the immunoSEQ multiplex PCR reads in MiXCR, keeping a single row per CDR3 protein. The sample has under 200,000 distinct CDR3 sequences, 90% to 95% seen once. This sample stems from a study of CD8 T cells in Susac syndrome. The authors sequenced TCR beta from blood CD8+ and CD4+ T cells. Negative isolation yielded CD8+ and CD4+ T cells; FACS enriched TEMRA cells. Whole-study results and caveats: The study recognized that the number of individuals in its TCR sequencing and HLA analysis was relatively small.

The chain uses TRBV3-1 and TRBJ2-2; D not resolved. The sample consisted of CD4+ T cells from PBMCs. This receptor was taken from a human donor in good health. In DNA form, the CDR3 reads TGTGCCAGCAGCCAAGGGGTGGGGGAGCTGTTTTTT. It specifies CASSQGVGELFF. Variable domain in full (rest from reference TRBV3-1 and TRBJ2-2): DTAVSQTPKYLVTQMGNDKSIKCEQNLGHDTMYWYKQDSKKFLKIMFSYNNKELIINETVPNRFSPKSPDKAHLNLHINSLELGDSAVYFCASSQGVGELFFGEGSRLTVL.